Listed below are T cell receptor beta chains from one sample, sequenced in a study of shared clonotypes between healthy human individuals. Generated by immunoSEQ multiplex PCR, the TCRdb table keeps only in-frame clones and is missing some. The table lists around 95,000 clones, roughly two thirds of them singletons, with 40% to 45% in the top ten. The sequenced material came from memory CD8+ T cells sorted from blood. The receptors stem from a man aged 30 to 39 in good health. Each CDR3 is given with its conserved first and last residue. The D gene is left open where the match is weak. Expanded clones get a size class; other rows say once, few or many, or leave the size out.

clone_size: few
d_call: -
v_call: TRBV11-2
j_call: TRBJ2-1
cdr3_nt: TGTGCCAGCAGCTTAGCCTTAGTGGGTGAGCAGTTCTTC
cdr3_aa: CASSLALVGEQFF

clone_size: -
d_call: -
v_call: TRBV19
j_call: TRBJ2-3
cdr3_nt: TGTGCCAGTAGTAACCCTCCTAGGGGCGTCGCGTATTTT
cdr3_aa: CASSNPPRGVAYF

clone_size: -
d_call: -
v_call: TRBV11-2
j_call: TRBJ1-1
cdr3_nt: TGTGCCAGCAGCCCCGAAACAGGGTCTGAAGCTTTCTTT
cdr3_aa: CASSPETGSEAFF

clone_size: many
d_call: -
v_call: TRBV5-1
j_call: TRBJ2-1
cdr3_nt: TGCGCCAGCAGCGTAGCGGAGAGCTCCTACAATGAGCAGTTCTTC
cdr3_aa: CASSVAESSYNEQFF

clone_size: -
d_call: -
v_call: TRBV5-6
j_call: TRBJ2-3
cdr3_nt: TGTGCCAGCAGCTTGAGGCTACAGGGAGAAACTAGCACAGATACGCAGTATTTT
cdr3_aa: CASSLRLQGETSTDTQYF

clone_size: -
d_call: TRBD2
v_call: TRBV15
j_call: TRBJ2-7
cdr3_nt: TGTGCCACCAGCAGAGGGACTAGCGGTTCCTACGAGCAGTACTTC
cdr3_aa: CATSRGTSGSYEQYF

clone_size: few
d_call: -
v_call: TRBV19
j_call: TRBJ2-2
cdr3_nt: TGTGCCAGTAGTATACCAGGGGAGGCCGGGGAGCTGTTTTTT
cdr3_aa: CASSIPGEAGELFF

clone_size: -
d_call: -
v_call: TRBV6-1
j_call: TRBJ1-4
cdr3_nt: TGTGCCAGCAGTGAACTCCTTGAGGGTTTTGAAAAACTGTTTTTT
cdr3_aa: CASSELLEGFEKLFF

clone_size: -
d_call: -
v_call: TRBV28
j_call: TRBJ2-7
cdr3_nt: TGTGCCAGCACTGACAGCTCCTACGAGCAGTACTTC
cdr3_aa: CASTDSSYEQYF

clone_size: -
d_call: TRBD1
v_call: TRBV4-2
j_call: TRBJ1-3
cdr3_nt: TGTGCCAGCAGCCAAGGTTCGACAGGGGACGGAGGAAACACCATATATTTT
cdr3_aa: CASSQGSTGDGGNTIYF

clone_size: -
d_call: -
v_call: TRBV9
j_call: TRBJ2-5
cdr3_nt: TGTGCCAGCAGCGTAGAGGCATCTCTGGAGACCCAGTACTTC
cdr3_aa: CASSVEASLETQYF

clone_size: -
d_call: -
v_call: TRBV5-6
j_call: TRBJ2-2
cdr3_nt: TGTGCCAGCAGCTTGGCTTATCGAGACATTTCTTCCGGGGAGCTGTTTTTT
cdr3_aa: CASSLAYRDISSGELFF

clone_size: -
d_call: -
v_call: TRBV27
j_call: TRBJ2-1
cdr3_nt: TGTGCCAGCAGTGGGAGTTTTGGCCATAAAGGCAATGAGCAGTTCTTC
cdr3_aa: CASSGSFGHKGNEQFF

clone_size: -
d_call: -
v_call: TRBV11-2
j_call: TRBJ2-1
cdr3_nt: TGTGCCAGCAGCTCGACTGTGGATGCCTACAATGAGCAGTTCTTC
cdr3_aa: CASSSTVDAYNEQFF

clone_size: -
d_call: TRBD2
v_call: TRBV28
j_call: TRBJ2-3
cdr3_nt: TGTGCCAGCAGTTCCCCAGATGTTACTAGCGGGATGGAGTCAGATACGCAGTATTTT
cdr3_aa: CASSSPDVTSGMESDTQYF

clone_size: -
d_call: TRBD2
v_call: TRBV6-1
j_call: TRBJ2-5
cdr3_nt: TGTGCCAGCAGTGAATGGACTAGCGCCGCAGAGACCCAGTACTTC
cdr3_aa: CASSEWTSAAETQYF

clone_size: many
d_call: -
v_call: TRBV12-5
j_call: TRBJ2-3
cdr3_nt: TGTGCTAGTGGTTTGTACGGGAATGGGTACACGGATACGCAGTATTTT
cdr3_aa: CASGLYGNGYTDTQYF

clone_size: -
d_call: TRBD2
v_call: TRBV4-3
j_call: TRBJ2-1
cdr3_nt: TGCGCCAGCAGCCAGTGGGGGGGGAACAATGAGCAGTTCTTC
cdr3_aa: CASSQWGGNNEQFF

clone_size: -
d_call: -
v_call: TRBV11-2
j_call: TRBJ2-5
cdr3_nt: TGTGCCAGCAGCTTCAGTCACCAAGAGACCCAGTACTTC
cdr3_aa: CASSFSHQETQYF

clone_size: -
d_call: TRBD2
v_call: TRBV28
j_call: TRBJ2-1
cdr3_nt: TGTGCCAGCAGTTTATTCGTCCTAGCGGGGAATGAGCAGTTCTTC
cdr3_aa: CASSLFVLAGNEQFF

clone_size: -
d_call: -
v_call: TRBV7-8
j_call: TRBJ2-7
cdr3_nt: TGTGCCAGCAGGCAGCGGGCGTACGCCTACGAGCAGTACTTC
cdr3_aa: CASRQRAYAYEQYF

clone_size: -
d_call: -
v_call: TRBV2
j_call: TRBJ2-1
cdr3_nt: TGTGCCAGCAGCGCCCCGGACGGGGGTGAGCAGTTCTTC
cdr3_aa: CASSAPDGGEQFF

clone_size: -
d_call: -
v_call: TRBV28
j_call: TRBJ2-7
cdr3_nt: TGTGCCAGCAGTTTACCCGGCCTGGGACTACAGGGGGTCTCCTACGAGCAGTACTTC
cdr3_aa: CASSLPGLGLQGVSYEQYF

clone_size: -
d_call: TRBD2
v_call: TRBV6-1
j_call: TRBJ2-7
cdr3_nt: TGTGCCAGCAGCTGGACTAGCGAGACCTACGAGCAGTACTTC
cdr3_aa: CASSWTSETYEQYF

clone_size: many
d_call: -
v_call: TRBV6-5
j_call: TRBJ1-5
cdr3_nt: TGTGCCAGCAGTTACTCGGGGCAGCCCCAGCATTTT
cdr3_aa: CASSYSGQPQHF

clone_size: -
d_call: TRBD2
v_call: TRBV14
j_call: TRBJ2-5
cdr3_nt: TGTGCCAGCAGCCGAGGGTTCGGGAGGGCGTCGGGGACCCAGTACTTC
cdr3_aa: CASSRGFGRASGTQYF

clone_size: -
d_call: -
v_call: TRBV5-1
j_call: TRBJ2-5
cdr3_nt: TGCGCCAGCAGCTTGGGAGGGAGGATTGAGACCCAGTACTTC
cdr3_aa: CASSLGGRIETQYF

clone_size: -
d_call: TRBD2
v_call: TRBV5-4
j_call: TRBJ2-1
cdr3_nt: TGTGCCAGCAGCTTCCACCTAAAGACTAGCGGGCTTTACAATGAGCAGTTCTTC
cdr3_aa: CASSFHLKTSGLYNEQFF

clone_size: -
d_call: TRBD2
v_call: TRBV5-1
j_call: TRBJ2-7
cdr3_nt: TGCGCCAGCAGCTTGGAGGAGGGCATAGCGGGAACCCACTACGAGCAGTACTTC
cdr3_aa: CASSLEEGIAGTHYEQYF

clone_size: few
d_call: -
v_call: TRBV4-3
j_call: TRBJ2-2
cdr3_nt: TGCGCCAGCAGCCAAGATCGGATGAACACCGGGGAGCTGTTTTTT
cdr3_aa: CASSQDRMNTGELFF

clone_size: -
d_call: -
v_call: TRBV9
j_call: TRBJ2-2
cdr3_nt: TGTGCCAGCAGCGTAGATGGGACCATTTTCGGCGGGGAGCTGTTTTTT
cdr3_aa: CASSVDGTIFGGELFF

clone_size: -
d_call: TRBD2
v_call: TRBV4-2
j_call: TRBJ2-1
cdr3_nt: TGTGCCAGCAGCCATTCTGTCAGGGAGGGCTACAATGGGCAGTTCTTC
cdr3_aa: CASSHSVREGYNGQFF

clone_size: -
d_call: -
v_call: TRBV11-2
j_call: TRBJ1-5
cdr3_nt: TGTGCCAGCAGCCGGGGCCTCTTGGGTAATCAGCCCCAGCATTTT
cdr3_aa: CASSRGLLGNQPQHF

clone_size: -
d_call: -
v_call: TRBV7-3
j_call: TRBJ2-2
cdr3_nt: TGTGCCAGCAGCTTAAACTACCGCGGGGAGCTGTTTTTT
cdr3_aa: CASSLNYRGELFF

clone_size: -
d_call: TRBD1
v_call: TRBV7-8
j_call: TRBJ1-3
cdr3_nt: TGTGCCAGCAGCTCCCGGACAGGGGCTGGAAACACCATATATTTT
cdr3_aa: CASSSRTGAGNTIYF

clone_size: -
d_call: TRBD2
v_call: TRBV7-2
j_call: TRBJ2-1
cdr3_nt: TGTGCCAGCAGCGGGGGACTAGCGGGTTCCTACAATGAGCAGTTCTTC
cdr3_aa: CASSGGLAGSYNEQFF

clone_size: many
d_call: TRBD1
v_call: TRBV27
j_call: TRBJ1-1
cdr3_nt: TGTGCCAGCAGTCCGTCAGGGGGCCGGAACACTGAAGCTTTCTTT
cdr3_aa: CASSPSGGRNTEAFF

clone_size: -
d_call: -
v_call: TRBV28
j_call: TRBJ2-7
cdr3_nt: TGTGCCACTCAAAAGGCGGGCCGTCGAACTACCTACGAGCAGTACTTC
cdr3_aa: CATQKAGRRTTYEQYF

clone_size: few
d_call: -
v_call: TRBV29-1
j_call: TRBJ2-2
cdr3_nt: TGCAGCGTTGAGGGAACAAGGGGCGAAGTGGAGCTGTTTTTT
cdr3_aa: CSVEGTRGEVELFF

clone_size: -
d_call: TRBD1
v_call: TRBV19
j_call: TRBJ1-2
cdr3_nt: TGTGCCAGTATTTCGACAGGGGGCAGGGATGGCTACACCTTC
cdr3_aa: CASISTGGRDGYTF

clone_size: -
d_call: -
v_call: TRBV7-9
j_call: TRBJ1-2
cdr3_nt: TGTGCCAGCAGCTCCTTAAGGGAGGGCTACACCTTC
cdr3_aa: CASSSLREGYTF

clone_size: -
d_call: -
v_call: TRBV29-1
j_call: TRBJ2-1
cdr3_nt: TGCAGCGATGATTCTCCGGGACCCAGCTCCTACAATGAGCAGTTCTTC
cdr3_aa: CSDDSPGPSSYNEQFF

clone_size: -
d_call: -
v_call: TRBV5-6
j_call: TRBJ2-1
cdr3_nt: TGTGCCAGCAGCTTGACGGGATACTACAATGAGCAGTTCTTC
cdr3_aa: CASSLTGYYNEQFF

clone_size: many
d_call: TRBD2
v_call: TRBV28
j_call: TRBJ2-1
cdr3_nt: TGTGCCAGCACCCGGGGGGGGATCCTATTCAATGAGCAGTTCTTC
cdr3_aa: CASTRGGILFNEQFF

clone_size: few
d_call: TRBD2
v_call: TRBV29-1
j_call: TRBJ2-1
cdr3_nt: TGCAGCGGAGAAGGACTAGCGGGGAATTACAATGAGCAGTTCTTC
cdr3_aa: CSGEGLAGNYNEQFF

clone_size: -
d_call: -
v_call: TRBV29-1
j_call: TRBJ1-3
cdr3_nt: TGCAGTGGACAGTACCTTGGAAACACCATATATTTT
cdr3_aa: CSGQYLGNTIYF

clone_size: -
d_call: TRBD2
v_call: TRBV13
j_call: TRBJ2-7
cdr3_nt: TGTGCCAGCAGCCCGTGGGGGGGAAACTCCTACGAGCAGTACTTC
cdr3_aa: CASSPWGGNSYEQYF

clone_size: -
d_call: -
v_call: TRBV4-3
j_call: TRBJ2-3
cdr3_nt: TGCGCCAGCAGCCAAGACCCAGGGGGCACAGATACGCAGTATTTT
cdr3_aa: CASSQDPGGTDTQYF

clone_size: -
d_call: TRBD1
v_call: TRBV6-5
j_call: TRBJ1-6
cdr3_nt: TGTGCCAGCAGTTGGGGGACAGCTAATTCACCCCTCCACTTT
cdr3_aa: CASSWGTANSPLHF

clone_size: -
d_call: -
v_call: TRBV9
j_call: TRBJ2-7
cdr3_nt: TGTGCCAGCAGCGCCCGGGCATCCGGACTAGGGGGTAACGAGCAGTACTTC
cdr3_aa: CASSARASGLGGNEQYF

clone_size: few
d_call: -
v_call: TRBV30
j_call: TRBJ2-5
cdr3_nt: TGTGCCTGGAGTATGGGGACCCAAGAGACCCAGTACTTC
cdr3_aa: CAWSMGTQETQYF

clone_size: -
d_call: -
v_call: TRBV7-9
j_call: TRBJ1-5
cdr3_nt: TGTGCCAGCAGCTTCACCGGGACATCCGTTTGGGATCAGCCCCAGCATTTT
cdr3_aa: CASSFTGTSVWDQPQHF

clone_size: -
d_call: -
v_call: TRBV11-2
j_call: TRBJ2-2
cdr3_nt: TGTGCCAGCAGCTTAGTTAGGTACACCGGGGAGCTGTTTTTT
cdr3_aa: CASSLVRYTGELFF